The 19 T cell receptor beta chains presented below share a single source sample, sequenced in a study of T-cell memory formation after mild COVID-19 (dated by TCRdb to about 2021). Libraries were made using 5' RACE. TCRdb records Illumina NovaSeq 6000 as the sequencer. Using fastp trimming at Q25 and MiXCR clonotype assembly, TCRdb reanalyzed the public sequencing data and kept in-frame beta chains. Duplicate CDR3 protein sequences are folded into a single record with the most common DNA and genes. The sample has approximately 250,000 distinct CDR3 sequences on record, about 16% of them singletons. The ten biggest clones cover roughly a fifth of the sample. Sequencing input: PBMCs or a T cell subset sorted from them (not recorded which). The source of these receptors is a young man who had mild COVID-19 (a few samples of this study predate the infection). The sample titles of this study are shuffled in the database, so cell type and time point are left out; the donor was told from shared clones.

This rearrangement joins TRBV12-5 to TRBJ2-1, with unresolved D. The CDR3 has 19 residues. Trimming removed 7 bases at V and 2 bases at J, with 27 bases between. Looked up from germline, CDR1 is LGHNT and CDR2 is FRNRAP. The CDR3 reads CASDTFPLAGVGAYNEQFF. CDR3 nucleotide sequence: TGTGCTAGTGACACTTTTCCTTTAGCAGGTGTTGGGGCCTACAATGAGCAGTTCTTC.

V and J are TRBV20-1 and TRBJ2-1; TRBD2 is a possible D gene (5 bases). The V end was cut by 2 bases, the J end by 8 bases, with 13 bases between. CDR3 length: 13 amino acids. Germline assignment: CDR1 DFQATT and CDR2 SNEGSKA (reference sequence). CDR3: CSARYGGTDEQFF. The CDR3 bases are TGCAGTGCTAGATATGGAGGTACCGATGAGCAGTTCTTC.

The CDR3 nucleotides are TGTGCCAGCAGTGAAAGGGCAGGGGAAGGCTATGGCTACACCTTC. It codes for CASSERAGEGYGYTF. The chain carries TRBV2 and TRBJ1-2, with D perhaps matching TRBD1 (6 bases). The CDR3 is 15 amino acids. Trimming took off 2 bases at V and 4 bases at J, with 14 bases between the two ends. Germline CDR1 is SNHLY and CDR2 is FYNNEI.

In its sample, this clonotype was seen a few times. The V and J genes are TRBV19 and TRBJ2-7; no firm D call. Germline V lookup: CDR1 LNHDA, CDR2 SQIVND (reference sequence). The CDR3 contains 13 residues. V was shortened by 5 bases and J by 1 base, with 9 bases between the two germline ends. The CDR3 is CASSSRPSYEQYF. The CDR3 DNA reads as TGTGCCAGTAGTTCCCGACCTTCCTACGAGCAGTACTTC.

This rearrangement joins TRBV5-1 to TRBJ2-7; D unclear. The CDR3 length is 12 residues. Germline-derived CDR1 and CDR2 are SGHRS and YFSETQ. V was cut by 2 bases and J by 7 bases, with 10 bases left in between. CDR3: CASSFTPLEQYF. CDR3 DNA: TGCGCCAGCAGCTTTACTCCCCTTGAGCAGTACTTC.

This clonotype was counted a single time. The chain employs TRBV3-1 and TRBJ2-1, with a tentative D call TRBD2 (7 bases). With the DNA end fitting TRBJ2-5 better, the J assignment may be wrong. The germline V gene encodes CDR1 LGHDT and CDR2 YNNKEL (reference sequence). The CDR3 loop spans 16 amino acids. CDR3 bases: TGTGCCAGCAGCCAAGATACCTCTCGGAGGGGGGGGACCCAGTACTTC. Its protein product is CASSQDTSRRGGTQYF.

This clonotype was found many times. The V call is TRBV6-5, the J call TRBJ2-3; possible D gene TRBD2, 5 bases. The CDR3 is 13 amino acids. Germline V gives CDR1 MNHEY, CDR2 SVGAGI. Trimming cost V 6 bases and J 5 bases, with 12 bases left between them. In DNA, the CDR3 is TGTGCCAGCAGCCTCTACCGGGAAGATACGCAGTATTTT. The encoded protein is CASSLYREDTQYF.

This clonotype was seen at least ten times. V is TRBV20-1 and J is TRBJ2-4, with a tentative D call TRBD1 (6 bases). Trimming left V 0 bases short and J 0 bases short, with 12 bases between. CDR3 length: 16 amino acids. Germline V gene sequence: CDR1 DFQATT, CDR2 SNEGSKA (reference sequence). Here the CDR3 reads CSARDLGALAKNIQYF. The DNA of the CDR3 is TGCAGTGCTAGAGATTTGGGGGCCCTAGCCAAAAACATTCAGTACTTC.

The rearrangement joins TRBV7-2 to TRBJ2-1, with unresolved D. Trimming removed 2 bases from V and 6 bases from J, with 8 bases in between. Looked up from germline, CDR1 is SGHTA and CDR2 is FQGNSA. The CDR3 length is 13 residues. CDR3 amino acids: CASSLMVGNEQFF. DNA for the CDR3: TGTGCCAGCAGCTTAATGGTGGGCAATGAGCAGTTCTTC.

The rearrangement links TRBV30 to TRBJ1-2, with 8 bases matching TRBD1. With 4 bases clipped from V and 9 bases from J, the junction kept 13 bases outside the gene matches. The germline CDR1 and CDR2 sequences are GTSNPN and SVGIG (reference sequence). The CDR3 sequence is 14 residues long. In DNA form, the CDR3 reads TGTGCCTGGACCGTCAGGGGGCTTTCGGGTAGCTACACCTTC. Amino acid sequence: CAWTVRGLSGSYTF.

The rearrangement uses TRBV7-2 and TRBJ2-5, with D hard to call. This CDR3 is 13 amino acids long. V dropped 1 base and J dropped 0 bases, with 3 bases sitting between them. Germline V gives CDR1 SGHTA, CDR2 FQGNSA. In DNA, the CDR3 is TGTGCCAGCAGCTTAGTGTACCAAGAGACCCAGTACTTC. This gives the protein CASSLVYQETQYF. The whole variable domain, remainder taken from reference TRBV7-2 and TRBJ2-5, is GAGVSQSPSNKVTEKGKDVELRCDPISGHTALYWYRQSLGQGLEFLIYFQGNSAPDKSGLPSDRFSAERTGGSVSTLTIQRTQQEDSAVYLCASSLVYQETQYFGPGTRLLVL.

This chain joins TRBV20-1 and TRBJ2-5, with D tentatively TRBD1 (6 bases). The V end lost 2 bases, the J end lost 5 bases, and 12 bases lay between the germline ends. The V gene's germline CDR1 is DFQATT and CDR2 SNEGSKA (reference sequence). There are 13 residues in the CDR3. The CDR3 protein is CSARITGMETQYF. The CDR3 region has the DNA TGCAGTGCTAGAATCACAGGGATGGAGACCCAGTACTTC.

The rearrangement joins TRBV9 to TRBJ2-5, with a tentative D call TRBD1 (5 bases). V was shortened by 6 bases and J by 5 bases, with 17 bases between the two germline ends. Germline-derived CDR1 and CDR2 are SGDLS and YYNGEE. The CDR3 has 14 residues. This CDR3 is CASNPGPSGETQYF. CDR3 bases: TGTGCCAGCAACCCAGGCCCCTCAGGGGAGACCCAGTACTTC.

The sample holds a few counts of this clonotype. The rearrangement joins TRBV5-1 to TRBJ1-1; D gene ambiguous. Looked up from germline, CDR1 is SGHRS and CDR2 is YFSETQ. Trimming left V 2 bases short and J 6 bases short, with 14 bases between. This CDR3 has 14 amino acids. The CDR3 protein is CASSLVARRAEAFF. The CDR3 DNA is TGCGCCAGCAGCTTAGTGGCGCGGCGAGCTGAAGCTTTCTTT.

The table lists this clonotype with a few counts. The V and J genes are TRBV11-2 and TRBJ1-2; no clear D. This CDR3 is 14 amino acids long. V was trimmed by 1 base and J by 3 bases, leaving 9 bases between them. Germline V gene data show CDR1 as SGHAT and CDR2 as FQNNGV. The CDR3 DNA follows: TGTGCCAGCAGCTTAGTTTACGAGGACTATGGCTACACCTTC. Its protein product is CASSLVYEDYGYTF.

This clonotype has more than one count but fewer than ten. This chain joins TRBV7-2 and TRBJ1-5; D gene uncertain. V lost 3 bases and J 4 bases, leaving 7 bases between the germline ends. Looked up from germline, CDR1 is SGHTA and CDR2 is FQGNSA. CDR3 length: 13 amino acids. The CDR3 region is CASSFEVNQPQHF. CDR3 DNA: TGTGCCAGCAGCTTTGAAGTTAATCAGCCCCAGCATTTT.

V is TRBV7-3 and J is TRBJ2-7; either TRBD1 or TRBD2 may fit D (6 bases each). Germline-derived CDR1 and CDR2 are SGHTA and FQGTGA. The CDR3 covers 15 residues. V lost 1 base and J 4 bases, leaving 14 bases between the germline ends. CDR3 nucleotide sequence: TGTGCCAGCAGCTTAAATGGCGGGGACATTTACGAGCAGTACTTC. This encodes CASSLNGGDIYEQYF.

This clonotype was seen many times. The chain employs TRBV3-1 and TRBJ1-1, with D unresolved. Germline V gene lookup returns CDR1 LGHDT and CDR2 YNNKEL (reference sequence). V lost 2 bases to trimming and J lost 1 base, with 5 bases between them. This CDR3 spans 13 amino acids. The CDR3 protein is CASSQRQNTEAFF. DNA for the CDR3: TGTGCCAGCAGCCAACGCCAGAACACTGAAGCTTTCTTT.

The chain combines TRBV4-2 with TRBJ1-1; D call uncertain. The V and J ends lost 1 base and 5 bases respectively, with 17 bases between them. CDR1 and CDR2 from the germline V gene are LGHNA and YNFKEQ. The CDR3 spans 16 residues. The CDR3 reads CASSQALETIGTEAFF. The CDR3 DNA follows: TGTGCCAGCAGCCAAGCTCTCGAAACAATCGGAACTGAAGCTTTCTTT.